Presented here are 15 T cell receptor beta chains from one specimen sequenced in a study of PD-1 blockade in classical Hodgkin lymphoma. The method was immunoSEQ multiplex PCR; TCRdb's version includes in-frame clones alone and lacks a portion of them. The data show 90,000 to 100,000 clones, 89% seen once. Every patient relapsed after autologous stem cell transplantation, and brentuximab vedotin exposure varied. Source: peripheral blood mononuclear cells (PBMCs), taken before the second cycle of nivolumab. Receptors originate from a human donor with classical Hodgkin lymphoma.

The chain joins TRBV19 to TRBJ2-1, with D hard to call. Germline loops: CDR1 LNHDA, CDR2 SQIVND (reference sequence). V was clipped by 0 bases and J by 4 bases, with 7 bases between them. CDR3 length: 14 amino acids. The CDR3 bases are TGTGCCAGTAGTATAGAACCACAATACAATGAGCAGTTCTTC. Protein sequence: CASSIEPQYNEQFF.

The CDR3 DNA follows: TGTGCCAGCAGCTTACCAACCGGGACAGGGATTGAAGCTTTCTTT. This codes for CASSLPTGTGIEAFF. The genes are TRBV7-9 and TRBJ1-1, with TRBD1 matching over 9 bases. The CDR3 runs 15 residues. Losses at the gene ends were 2 bases for V and 7 bases for J; bases not matched to a gene: 8. CDR1 and CDR2 from the germline V gene are SEHNR and FQNEAQ (reference sequence).

The chain combines TRBV27 with TRBJ2-7; TRBD2 matches at 9 bases. The CDR3 is 15 amino acids. Germline V gene sequence: CDR1 MNHEY, CDR2 SMNVEV (reference sequence). V shed 3 bases and J 6 bases; nucleotides not matched to a gene: 9. CDR3 coding DNA: TGTGCCAGCAGTTTTGGGCGGGGGGGCCGGTTCGAGCAGTACTTC. It encodes CASSFGRGGRFEQYF.

The chain couples TRBV4-1 to TRBJ1-4; D remains ambiguous. Germline CDR1 MGHRA, CDR2 YSYEKL. The CDR3 consists of 13 residues. Deletions cut 9 bases from V and 1 base from J, with 9 bases between. CDR3 DNA: TGCGCCAGTGGACGGCAAACTAATGAAAAACTGTTTTTT. The encoded protein is CASGRQTNEKLFF.

J is TRBJ1-4 and V is TRBV5-6, with 7 nucleotides matching TRBD1. V was clipped by 0 bases and J by 8 bases; unmatched bases: 10. CDR1 is SGHDT, CDR2 YYEEEE, per germline. The CDR3 is 16 amino acids. This CDR3 reads CASSLGLRTGGEKLFF. The CDR3 DNA is TGTGCCAGCAGCTTGGGCCTTCGGACAGGCGGCGAAAAACTGTTTTTT.

V is TRBV6-5 and J is TRBJ1-6; no clear D gene. CDR1 is MNHEY, CDR2 SVGAGI, per germline. Trimming cost V 3 bases and J 8 bases, with 11 bases left between them. The CDR3 is made up of 14 amino acids. CDR3 residues: CASSYLDQYSPLHF. CDR3 nucleotide sequence: TGTGCCAGCAGTTATCTGGATCAGTATTCACCCCTCCACTTT.

The gene calls are TRBV19 and TRBJ2-5; 8 bases align to TRBD2. The CDR3 runs to 16 residues. Looked up from germline, CDR1 is LNHDA and CDR2 is SQIVND (reference sequence). J gave up 2 bases and V 1 base, and 6 bases lay outside the gene matches. CDR3 protein: CASSIVASGPQETQYF. As DNA, the CDR3 is TGTGCCAGTAGTATAGTGGCTAGCGGGCCGCAAGAGACCCAGTACTTC.

The chain combines TRBV7-9 with TRBJ1-2, with a tentative D call TRBD1 (5 bases). In germline, CDR1 is SEHNR, CDR2 FQNEAQ (reference sequence). Trimming left V 6 bases short and J 4 bases short, with 12 bases between. This CDR3 is 13 amino acids long. DNA for the CDR3: TGTGCCAGCAGGCCCGGGACCGTCTATGGCTACACCTTC. It encodes CASRPGTVYGYTF. The full variable domain, completed using reference TRBV7-9 and TRBJ1-2, is DTGVSQNPRHKITKRGQNVTFRCDPISEHNRLYWYRQTLGQGPEFLTYFQNEAQLEKSRLLSDRFSAERPKGSFSTLEIQRTEQGDSAMYLCASRPGTVYGYTFGSGTRLTVV.

The rearrangement uses TRBV11-2 and TRBJ2-1, with D possibly matching TRBD2 (6 bases). V was clipped by 3 bases and J by 3 bases, with 15 bases between them. The germline CDR1 and CDR2 sequences are SGHAT and FQNNGV. CDR3 length: 16 amino acids. The CDR3 region is CASSFTAGGVYNEQFF. The CDR3 DNA follows: TGTGCCAGCAGCTTTACCGCTGGAGGGGTCTACAATGAGCAGTTCTTC.

J is TRBJ2-6 and V is TRBV9; no firm D call. CDR1 and CDR2 from the germline V gene are SGDLS and YYNGEE. With 7 bases removed from V and 1 base from J, the gap between germline ends came to 12 bases. The CDR3 length is 15 residues. The CDR3 DNA follows: TGTGCCAGCCGACGTGGAACGTCTGGGGCCAACGTCCTGACTTTC. Translation gives CASRRGTSGANVLTF.

The chain has TRBV7-2 and TRBJ2-3; 10 bases agree with TRBD2. The V gene end was trimmed by 1 base and the J gene end by 1 base; junction bases not matched to a gene: 5. The CDR3 sequence is 17 residues long. Germline V gene sequence: CDR1 SGHTA, CDR2 FQGNSA. The CDR3 DNA is TGTGCCAGCAGCTTAGGGACTAGCGGTAAACGCACAGATACGCAGTATTTT. This encodes CASSLGTSGKRTDTQYF.

The genes are TRBV9 and TRBJ2-3, with 7 positions matching TRBD1. Per germline, CDR1 SGDLS and CDR2 YYNGEE. Losses at the gene ends were 5 bases for V and 0 bases for J; bases not matched to a gene: 3. The CDR3 loop spans 14 amino acids. The CDR3 here is CASSRGQSTDTQYF. The CDR3 bases are TGTGCCAGCAGTAGGGGACAGAGCACAGATACGCAGTATTTT.

The J gene is TRBJ1-6, the V gene TRBV15; no clear D gene. Trimming stripped 2 bases from V and 5 bases from J, with 1 base between. Germline V gives CDR1 LNHNV, CDR2 YYDKDF (reference sequence). This CDR3 contains 12 residues. Here the CDR3 DNA reads TGTGCCACCAGCAGAAATAATTCACCCCTCCACTTT. It codes for CATSRNNSPLHF.

The chain recombines TRBV6-5 with TRBJ2-7, with D uncertain. Trimming left V 5 bases short and J 0 bases short, with 14 bases between. Germline V gene sequence: CDR1 MNHEY, CDR2 SVGAGI. The CDR3 extends over 15 amino acids. CDR3 residues: CASSQAATSSYEQYF. The CDR3, as DNA: TGTGCCAGCAGTCAGGCGGCTACCAGCTCCTACGAGCAGTACTTC.

This chain uses TRBV9 with TRBJ2-1; 8 bases align to TRBD1. The V gene end was trimmed by 4 bases and the J gene end by 9 bases; junction bases not matched to a gene: 6. The CDR3 runs to 13 residues. Per germline, CDR1 SGDLS and CDR2 YYNGEE. The CDR3 protein is CASSPRTGFEQFF. Written as DNA, the CDR3 is TGTGCCAGCAGCCCACGGACAGGGTTTGAGCAGTTCTTC.